Shown below are 13 T cell receptor beta chains from a single sample sequenced in a study of cytomegalovirus exposure and HLA in healthy donors. The PCR used 60 Vbeta and 13 Jbeta primers. Measured with immunoSEQ multiplex PCR; TCRdb has only the in-frame clones, and not every one. Of approximately 150,000 clones detected, approximately 72% appear once; the ten largest clones hold around 6.3%. The sequenced material came from PBMCs. Receptors were obtained from an older woman in good health and CMV-seronegative.

The chain links TRBV19 to TRBJ2-5, with TRBD1 matching 8 bases. The CDR3 is made up of 13 amino acids. The germline V gene has CDR1 LNHDA and CDR2 SQIVND (reference sequence). V was clipped by 5 bases and J by 4 bases; unmatched bases: 3. CDR3 sequence: CASSFDRGETQYF. CDR3 coding DNA: TGTGCCAGTAGTTTCGACAGGGGAGAGACCCAGTACTTC.

As regards this clone: The sample holds other DNA sequences that translate to the same CDR3. This chain connects TRBV5-1 to TRBJ1-3; no definite D call. The germline CDR1 and CDR2 sequences are SGHRS and YFSETQ. Trimming took off 0 bases at V and 0 bases at J, with 4 bases between the two ends. The CDR3 totals 14 residues. CDR3 nucleotide sequence: TGCGCCAGCAGCTTGGCGAGCTCTGGAAACACCATATATTTT. This sequence encodes CASSLASSGNTIYF.

In nucleotides, the CDR3 is TGTGCCAGCAGCCCCTGGAAGCGGAGCACAGATACGCAGTATTTT. As protein: CASSPWKRSTDTQYF. The genes are TRBV7-8 and TRBJ2-3; weak D call: TRBD2 (5 bases). The CDR3 loop spans 15 amino acids. Trimming left V 5 bases short and J 0 bases short, with 12 bases between. The germline gives CDR1 SGHVS, CDR2 FQNEAQ.

To note about this clone: One junction end does not reproduce the germline sequence, and a read error may be involved. This chain uses TRBV7-7 with TRBJ2-1; weak D call: TRBD2 (5 bases). The CDR3 spans 14 residues. Germline V lookup: CDR1 SSHAT, CDR2 FNYEAQ (reference sequence). This CDR3 reads CASSLRRGYNEQFF. The CDR3 DNA reads TGTGCTAGCAGCCTCAGACGGGGATACAATGAGCAGTTCTTC.

This chain joins TRBV2 and TRBJ1-2; possibly TRBD1 for D (5 bases). The germline CDR1 and CDR2 sequences are SNHLY and FYNNEI. This CDR3 is 15 amino acids long. V lost 4 bases and J 6 bases, leaving 18 bases between the germline ends. CDR3 in amino acids: CASSALLGGKDGYTF. The CDR3, as DNA: TGTGCCAGCAGTGCCCTGTTGGGGGGGAAAGATGGCTACACCTTC.

This rearrangement joins TRBV29-1 to TRBJ1-5, with 8 bases aligning to TRBD1. The germline CDR1 and CDR2 sequences are SQVTM and ANQGSEA. The V gene end was trimmed by 7 bases and the J gene end by 4 bases; junction bases not matched to a gene: 3. CDR3 length: 12 amino acids. CDR3 residues: CSATGVNQPQHF. For the CDR3, the DNA is TGCAGCGCGACAGGGGTTAATCAGCCCCAGCATTTT.

The rearrangement uses TRBV9 and TRBJ2-3; 9 bases agree with TRBD1. Germline values: CDR1 SGDLS, CDR2 YYNGEE. There are 15 residues in the CDR3. The J segment lost 2 bases and the V segment lost 4 bases, leaving 5 bases of the junction unmatched. CDR3 region: CASSTRTGATDTQYF. The CDR3 DNA follows: TGTGCCAGCAGCACCCGGACAGGGGCCACAGATACGCAGTATTTT.

This chain connects TRBV5-4 to TRBJ1-2; the match to TRBD1 covers 11 bases. V lost 2 bases to trimming and J lost 5 bases; unmatched junction nucleotides: 2. This CDR3 spans 14 amino acids. Per the germline V gene, CDR1 is SGHNT and CDR2 is YYREEE (reference sequence). As DNA, the CDR3 is TGTGCCAGCAGCTTCGGACAGGGGGCTTATGGCTACACCTTC. Protein product: CASSFGQGAYGYTF.

The chain joins TRBV7-3 to TRBJ2-1, with a possible D match to TRBD2 (5 bases). Germline assignment: CDR1 SGHTA and CDR2 FQGTGA. The CDR3 covers 15 residues. Trimming cost V 1 base and J 8 bases, with 15 bases left between them. CDR3 coding DNA: TGTGCCAGCAGCTTAAGTGGGAGTCAAGTCGATGAGCAGTTCTTC. Encoded protein: CASSLSGSQVDEQFF.

The V and J genes are TRBV7-3 and TRBJ2-3; maybe TRBD1 (5 bases). Per germline, CDR1 SGHTA and CDR2 FQGTGA. The ends were cut back, 1 base at V and 5 bases at J, with 10 bases in the middle. The CDR3 loop spans 14 amino acids. The CDR3 is CASSLSRALDTQYF. For the CDR3, the DNA is TGTGCCAGCAGCTTAAGCAGGGCTTTAGATACGCAGTATTTT.

The table lists this clone with a few counts. This sequence joins TRBV29-1 and TRBJ2-7; 12 bases are shared with TRBD2. The CDR3 has 12 residues. Germline-derived CDR1 and CDR2 are SQVTM and ANQGSEA. Trimming at V came to 7 bases and at J to 6 bases, leaving 4 bases not matched to a gene. CDR3 amino acids: CSATSGRTEQYF. The CDR3 DNA is TGCAGCGCAACTAGCGGGAGGACCGAGCAGTACTTC.

This rearrangement joins TRBV9 to TRBJ2-1, with D possibly matching TRBD2 (5 bases). The germline gives CDR1 SGDLS, CDR2 YYNGEE. Trimming removed 2 bases from V and 2 bases from J, with 17 bases in between. This CDR3 is built from 17 residues. CDR3 nucleotide sequence: TGTGCCAGCAGCGTCATCCATCGGGAACTAGCCTACAATGAGCAGTTCTTC. Translation: CASSVIHRELAYNEQFF.

The chain is built from TRBV2 and TRBJ1-2, with a tentative D call TRBD1 (5 bases). Germline loops: CDR1 SNHLY, CDR2 FYNNEI. The CDR3 length is 13 residues. V was pared by 7 bases and J by 8 bases, with 17 bases between. The CDR3 nucleotides are TGTGCCAGCACCGCTCCTCAGGGATACGGCTACACCTTC. It codes for CASTAPQGYGYTF. Looking up the rest from reference TRBV2 and TRBJ1-2 gives the full variable domain: EPEVTQTPSHQVTQMGQEVILRCVPISNHLYFYWYRQILGQKVEFLVSFYNNEISEKSEIFDDQFSVERPDGSNFTLKIRSTKLEDSAMYFCASTAPQGYGYTFGSGTRLTVV.